The 17 T cell receptor beta chains below all came from one sample that was sequenced in a study of cytomegalovirus exposure and HLA in healthy donors. Primers: 60 Vbeta forward and 13 Jbeta reverse. Profiled with immunoSEQ multiplex PCR; TCRdb holds only in-frame clones, not every one. The table records approximately 150,000 clones, roughly 84% of them present only once. The sample comprised PBMCs. Source of these receptors: a boy aged 2 to 10 in good health and CMV-seronegative.

This clone has more than one count but fewer than ten. This rearrangement joins TRBV10-3 to TRBJ2-3; a weak D match, TRBD2 (6 bases). V was clipped by 5 bases and J by 6 bases, with 21 bases between them. Germline V gene sequence: CDR1 ENHRY, CDR2 SYGVKD. CDR3 length: 16 amino acids. The CDR3 reads CAISPTSGTAADTQYF. As DNA, the CDR3 is TGTGCCATCAGTCCAACATCCGGGACTGCTGCCGATACGCAGTATTTT.

V gene TRBV7-9 combines with J gene TRBJ2-7; D is possibly TRBD1 (5 bases). V was clipped by 1 base and J by 2 bases, with 9 bases between them. CDR3 size: 14 residues. CDR1 is SEHNR and CDR2 is FQNEAQ in the germline V gene (reference sequence). The CDR3 loop is CASSLEAGTYEQYF. In DNA, the CDR3 is TGTGCCAGCAGCTTAGAGGCAGGGACCTACGAGCAGTACTTC.

The chain is built from TRBV11-2 and TRBJ1-1, with a weak D call TRBD1 (5 bases). The CDR3 has 15 residues. V lost 6 bases and J lost 0, with 14 bases in between. The germline V gene encodes CDR1 SGHAT and CDR2 FQNNGV. Written as DNA, the CDR3 is TGTGCCAGCAGGCGGGACGGAACTTTGAACACTGAAGCTTTCTTT. Translation: CASRRDGTLNTEAFF.

The V gene is TRBV5-5, the J gene TRBJ2-6; possibly TRBD2 for D (5 bases). The length of the CDR3 is 16 residues. Per germline, CDR1 SGHKS and CDR2 YYEKEE (reference sequence). Trimming removed 3 bases from V and 1 base from J, with 11 bases in between. The CDR3 loop reads CASSSGGFSGANVLTF. The CDR3 DNA sequence: TGTGCCAGCAGCTCCGGAGGCTTTTCTGGGGCCAACGTCCTGACTTTC.

This rearrangement joins TRBV7-9 to TRBJ1-1; D uncertain. The CDR3 totals 15 residues. From germline, CDR1 is SEHNR and CDR2 FQNEAQ (reference sequence). The germline V and J ends were trimmed by 2 bases and 1 base, with 11 bases remaining between them. The CDR3 nucleotides read TGTGCCAGCAGCTTATACGGGGAGGGGAACACTGAAGCTTTCTTT. Translating it yields CASSLYGEGNTEAFF.

The DNA for the CDR3 is TGTGCCAGCAGCTTAGTTGCCCCGAGCTACGAGCAGTACTTC. Protein: CASSLVAPSYEQYF. The rearrangement links TRBV7-2 to TRBJ2-5; D is unresolved. The DNA end lines up better with TRBJ2-7; the J call may be wrong. This CDR3 spans 14 amino acids. Germline values: CDR1 SGHTA, CDR2 FQGNSA.

The chain couples TRBV25-1 to TRBJ2-7, with TRBD2 identical over 9 bases. The trim removed 3 bases at V and 2 bases at J, leaving 11 bases unmatched. The CDR3 covers 17 residues. CDR1 is MGHDK and CDR2 is SYGVNS in the germline V gene. For the CDR3, the DNA is TGTGCCAGCAGTGACCCGGGCGGGGCGGGAGGGCCCTACGAGCAGTACTTC. Encoded protein: CASSDPGGAGGPYEQYF.

The CDR3 DNA reads TGTGCCAGCAGAGCGAATAGCGGGCTCAGCTCCTACAATGAGCAGTTCTTC. Translating it yields CASRANSGLSSYNEQFF. The chain recombines TRBV6-4 with TRBJ2-1; 7 bases line up with TRBD2. Trimming at V came to 6 bases and at J to 0 bases, leaving 11 bases not matched to a gene. The CDR3 sequence is 17 residues long. CDR1 and CDR2 from the germline V gene are MRHNA and SNTAGT.

The rearrangement joins TRBV27 to TRBJ2-2, with 7 positions matching TRBD1. In germline, CDR1 is MNHEY, CDR2 SMNVEV (reference sequence). The CDR3 loop spans 16 amino acids. Germline trimming cut 5 bases from V and 0 bases from J; bases unmatched to any gene: 6. CDR3: CASSPLGGPNTGELFF. CDR3 sequence (DNA): TGTGCCAGCAGTCCCTTAGGGGGCCCGAACACCGGGGAGCTGTTTTTT.

The genes are TRBV12-5 and TRBJ1-2, with 7 positions matching TRBD1. Germline CDR1 LGHNT, CDR2 FRNRAP. The CDR3 sequence is 17 residues long. After removal of 4 bases from V and 4 bases from J, the junction contained 15 bases not matched to a gene. CDR3 nucleotide sequence: TGTGCTAGTGGTTCGGGGACAGCTACACTCCAACCCTATGGCTACACCTTC. Its protein product is CASGSGTATLQPYGYTF.

V gene TRBV4-1 combines with J gene TRBJ2-5, with D unresolved. Germline lookup yields CDR1 MGHRA and CDR2 YSYEKL. The CDR3 totals 14 residues. V dropped 4 bases and J dropped 2 bases, with 11 bases sitting between them. The CDR3 region is CASSPAGFQETQYF. Written as DNA, the CDR3 is TGCGCCAGCAGCCCTGCAGGATTTCAAGAGACCCAGTACTTC.

The chain is built from TRBV5-6 and TRBJ2-5, with D unclear. The J call is doubtful: the DNA matches TRBJ2-7 better. The CDR3 totals 17 residues. Germline assignment: CDR1 SGHDT and CDR2 YYEEEE. As DNA, the CDR3 is TGTGCCAGCAGCAACCAACAGTTCCGCCTCAGCTCCTACGAGCAGTACTTC. It translates to CASSNQQFRLSSYEQYF.

The genes are TRBV27 and TRBJ2-1; maybe TRBD1 (7 bases). With 2 bases removed from V and 7 bases from J, the gap between germline ends came to 12 bases. CDR3 length: 14 amino acids. CDR1 is MNHEY, CDR2 SMNVEV, per germline (reference sequence). DNA for the CDR3: TGTGCCAGCAGTTTACGGCAGGGGGGAAATGAGCAGTTCTTC. Translating gives CASSLRQGGNEQFF.

V is TRBV7-9 and J is TRBJ1-2; D unresolved. This CDR3 is 14 amino acids long. Per germline, CDR1 SEHNR and CDR2 FQNEAQ (reference sequence). V lost 3 bases to trimming and J lost 3 bases, with 11 bases between them. The CDR3 protein is CASSFRGGDYGYTF. Here the CDR3 DNA reads TGTGCCAGCAGCTTTAGAGGAGGAGACTATGGCTACACCTTC.

The rearrangement links TRBV6-4 to TRBJ1-1; D is unresolved. Germline V gene sequence: CDR1 MRHNA, CDR2 SNTAGT. V was pared by 3 bases and J by 0 bases, with 5 bases between. This CDR3 is 13 amino acids long. The CDR3 sequence is CASSEALNTEAFF. The CDR3 region has the DNA TGTGCCAGCAGTGAGGCCCTGAACACTGAAGCTTTCTTT.

The rearrangement joins TRBV27 to TRBJ2-1; possible D gene TRBD2, 6 bases. Germline CDR1 and CDR2: MNHEY and SMNVEV (reference sequence). The ends were cut back, 3 bases at V and 0 bases at J, with 9 bases in the middle. The length of the CDR3 is 15 residues. The CDR3 DNA reads TGTGCCAGCAGTTTTATCGGGAGCTCCTACAATGAGCAGTTCTTC. Its translation is CASSFIGSSYNEQFF.

The V call is TRBV5-1, the J call TRBJ2-1; 7 positions agree with TRBD1. CDR3 length: 16 amino acids. Unmatched junction bases numbered 8, after V lost 2 bases and J lost 3 bases. Germline loops: CDR1 SGHRS, CDR2 YFSETQ. The CDR3 loop reads CASSFNDRALYNEQFF. The DNA of the CDR3 is TGCGCCAGCAGCTTTAACGACAGGGCCCTCTACAATGAGCAGTTCTTC.